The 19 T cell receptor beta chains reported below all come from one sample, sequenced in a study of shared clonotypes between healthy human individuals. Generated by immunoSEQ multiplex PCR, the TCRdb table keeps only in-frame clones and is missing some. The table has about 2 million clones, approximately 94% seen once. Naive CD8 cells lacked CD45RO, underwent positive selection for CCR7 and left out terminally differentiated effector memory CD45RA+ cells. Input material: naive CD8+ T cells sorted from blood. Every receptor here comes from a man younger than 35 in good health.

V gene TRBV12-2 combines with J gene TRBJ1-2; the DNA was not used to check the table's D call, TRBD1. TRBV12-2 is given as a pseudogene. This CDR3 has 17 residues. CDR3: CASRSGTGGYVNYGYTF. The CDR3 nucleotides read TGTGCAAGTCGCTCCGGGACAGGGGGCTACGTTAACTATGGCTACACCTTC.

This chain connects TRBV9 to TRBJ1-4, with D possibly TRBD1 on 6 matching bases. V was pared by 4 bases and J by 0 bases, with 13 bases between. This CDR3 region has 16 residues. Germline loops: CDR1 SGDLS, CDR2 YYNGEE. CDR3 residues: CASSPDRTSTNEKLFF. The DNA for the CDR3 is TGTGCCAGCAGCCCCGACAGGACCTCAACTAATGAAAAACTGTTTTTT. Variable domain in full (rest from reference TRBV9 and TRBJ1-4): DSGVTQTPKHLITATGQRVTLRCSPRSGDLSVYWYQQSLDQGLQFLIQYYNGEERAKGNILERFSAQQFPDLHSELNLSSLELGDSALYFCASSPDRTSTNEKLFFGSGTQLSVL.

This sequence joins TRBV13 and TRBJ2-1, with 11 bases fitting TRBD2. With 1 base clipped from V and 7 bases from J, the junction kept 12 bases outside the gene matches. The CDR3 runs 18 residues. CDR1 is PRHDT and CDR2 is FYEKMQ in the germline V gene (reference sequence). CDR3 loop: CASSLALHLAGGRNEQFF. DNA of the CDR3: TGTGCCAGCAGCTTAGCCTTACACCTAGCGGGAGGTCGGAATGAGCAGTTCTTC.

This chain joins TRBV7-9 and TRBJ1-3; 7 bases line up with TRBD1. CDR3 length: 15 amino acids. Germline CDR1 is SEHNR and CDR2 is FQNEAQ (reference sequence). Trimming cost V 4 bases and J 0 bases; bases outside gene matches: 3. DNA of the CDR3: TGTGCCAGCAGCTCCGGGACAGACTCTGGAAACACCATATATTTT. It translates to CASSSGTDSGNTIYF.

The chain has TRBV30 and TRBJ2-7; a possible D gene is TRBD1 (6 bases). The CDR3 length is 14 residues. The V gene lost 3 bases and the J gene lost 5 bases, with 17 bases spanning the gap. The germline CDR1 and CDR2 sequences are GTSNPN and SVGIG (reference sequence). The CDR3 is CAWSPLDRLHEQYF. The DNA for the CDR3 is TGTGCCTGGAGCCCCTTAGACAGGTTGCACGAGCAGTACTTC.

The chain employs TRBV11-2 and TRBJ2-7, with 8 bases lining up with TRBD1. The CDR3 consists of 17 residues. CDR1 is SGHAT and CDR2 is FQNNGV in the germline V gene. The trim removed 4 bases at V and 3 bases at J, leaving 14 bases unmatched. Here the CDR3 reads CASSSAGQGRLHYEQYF. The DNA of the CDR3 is TGTGCCAGCAGCTCGGCAGGACAGGGCCGTCTCCACTACGAGCAGTACTTC.

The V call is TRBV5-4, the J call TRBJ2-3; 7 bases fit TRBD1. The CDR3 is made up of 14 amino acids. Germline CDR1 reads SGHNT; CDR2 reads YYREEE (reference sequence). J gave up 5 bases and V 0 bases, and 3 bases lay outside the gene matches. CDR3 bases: TGTGCCAGCAGCTTGGAGGGGGCAGGAGATACGCAGTATTTT. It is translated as CASSLEGAGDTQYF.

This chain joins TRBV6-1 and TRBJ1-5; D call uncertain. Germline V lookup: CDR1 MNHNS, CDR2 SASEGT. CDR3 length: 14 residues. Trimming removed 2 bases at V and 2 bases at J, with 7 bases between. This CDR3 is CASSEWAGNQPQHF. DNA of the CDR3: TGTGCCAGCAGTGAATGGGCCGGCAATCAGCCCCAGCATTTT.

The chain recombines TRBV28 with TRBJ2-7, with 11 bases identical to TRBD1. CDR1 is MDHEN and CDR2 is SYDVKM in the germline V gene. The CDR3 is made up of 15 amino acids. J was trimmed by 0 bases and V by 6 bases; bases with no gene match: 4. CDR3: CASSRDRGSSYEQYF. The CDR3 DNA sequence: TGTGCCAGCAGCCGGGACAGGGGGAGCTCCTACGAGCAGTACTTC.

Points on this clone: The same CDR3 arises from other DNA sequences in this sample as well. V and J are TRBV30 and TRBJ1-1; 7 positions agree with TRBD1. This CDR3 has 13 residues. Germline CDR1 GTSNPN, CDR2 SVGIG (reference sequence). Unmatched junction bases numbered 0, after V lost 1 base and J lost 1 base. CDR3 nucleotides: TGTGCCTGGAGTGGGACAGGGAACACTGAAGCTTTCTTT. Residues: CAWSGTGNTEAFF.

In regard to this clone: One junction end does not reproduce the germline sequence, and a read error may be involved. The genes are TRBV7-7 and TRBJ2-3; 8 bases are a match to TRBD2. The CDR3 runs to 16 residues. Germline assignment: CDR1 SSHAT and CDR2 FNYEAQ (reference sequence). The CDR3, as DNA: TGTGCTAGCAGTTCTTCTTTCGTCGGGGGGGCAGATACGCAGTATTTT. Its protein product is CASSSSFVGGADTQYF.

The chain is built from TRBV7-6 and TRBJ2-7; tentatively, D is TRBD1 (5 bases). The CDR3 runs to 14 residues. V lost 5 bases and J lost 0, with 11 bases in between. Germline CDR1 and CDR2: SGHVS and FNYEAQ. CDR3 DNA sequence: TGTGCCAGCAGCACGCAGGGAAGCTCCTACGAGCAGTACTTC. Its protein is CASSTQGSSYEQYF.

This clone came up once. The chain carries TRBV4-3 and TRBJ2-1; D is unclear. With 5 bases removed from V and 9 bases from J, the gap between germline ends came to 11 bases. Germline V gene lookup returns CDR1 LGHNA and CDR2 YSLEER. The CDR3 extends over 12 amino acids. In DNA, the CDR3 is TGCGCCAGCAGCGAAGGTTGGGGTGAGCAGTTCTTC. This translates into CASSEGWGEQFF.

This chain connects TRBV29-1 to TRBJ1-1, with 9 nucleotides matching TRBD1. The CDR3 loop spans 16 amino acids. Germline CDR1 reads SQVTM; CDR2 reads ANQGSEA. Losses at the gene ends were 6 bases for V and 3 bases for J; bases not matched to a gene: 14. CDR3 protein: CSVNPGQGRMDTEAFF. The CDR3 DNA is TGCAGCGTAAACCCGGGACAGGGCAGGATGGACACTGAAGCTTTCTTT.

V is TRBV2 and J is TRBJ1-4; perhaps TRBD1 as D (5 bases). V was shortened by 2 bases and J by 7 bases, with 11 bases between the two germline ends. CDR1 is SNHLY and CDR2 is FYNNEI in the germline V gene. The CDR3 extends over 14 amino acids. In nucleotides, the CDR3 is TGTGCCAGCAGTGAATGGGGCGGGGGTGAAAAACTGTTTTTT. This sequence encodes CASSEWGGGEKLFF.

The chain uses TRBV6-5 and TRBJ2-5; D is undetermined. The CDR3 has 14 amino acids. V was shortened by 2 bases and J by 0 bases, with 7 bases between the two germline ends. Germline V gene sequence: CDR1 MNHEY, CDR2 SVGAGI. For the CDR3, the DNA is TGTGCCAGCAGTTACGATGGCGACCAAGAGACCCAGTACTTC. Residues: CASSYDGDQETQYF.

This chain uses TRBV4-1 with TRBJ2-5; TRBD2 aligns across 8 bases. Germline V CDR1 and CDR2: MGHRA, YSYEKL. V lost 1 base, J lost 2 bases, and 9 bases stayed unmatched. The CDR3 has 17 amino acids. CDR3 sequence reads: CASSQGIAGPAQETQYF. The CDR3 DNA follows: TGCGCCAGCAGCCAAGGGATAGCGGGGCCCGCGCAAGAGACCCAGTACTTC.

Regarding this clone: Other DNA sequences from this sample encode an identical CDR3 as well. The CDR3 here is CASSLYGGSTDTQYF. CDR3 DNA sequence: TGTGCCAGCAGTTTATACGGGGGGAGCACAGATACGCAGTATTTT. V is TRBV27 and J is TRBJ2-3; 7 nucleotides agree with TRBD2. Germline V gene sequence: CDR1 MNHEY, CDR2 SMNVEV (reference sequence). CDR3 length: 15 residues. Trimming took 1 base from V and 0 from J; bases not matched to a gene: 1.

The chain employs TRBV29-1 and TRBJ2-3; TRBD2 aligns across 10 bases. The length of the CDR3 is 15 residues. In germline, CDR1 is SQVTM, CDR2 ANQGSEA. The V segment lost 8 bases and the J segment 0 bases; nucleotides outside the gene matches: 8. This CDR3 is CSTRTSGTSTDTQYF. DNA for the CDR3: TGCAGCACGAGGACTAGCGGTACCAGCACAGATACGCAGTATTTT.